This passage covers 27 T cell receptor beta chains from one sample sequenced in a study of early T cells in non-severe SARS-CoV-2 infection. TCRdb analysed the 5' RACE reads with MiXCR anew, one entry per CDR3 protein. The sample records some 64,000 distinct CDR3 sequences, around 19% being singletons. This sample comprised whole blood, obtained at baseline. All receptors come from an adult who was a healthcare worker with PCR-confirmed SARS-CoV-2 infection or an uninfected control (not recorded which).

The V call is TRBV14, the J call TRBJ2-2; 7 bases align to TRBD2. The CDR3 is 16 amino acids. Germline CDR1 SGHDN, CDR2 FVKESK. Trimming cost V 2 bases and J 6 bases; bases outside gene matches: 9. CDR3 nucleotides: TGTGCCAGCAGCCAAACGGCGGGAGTTTATTCCGGGGAGCTGTTTTTT. Its translation: CASSQTAGVYSGELFF.

This clonotype has only a few counts. The chain carries TRBV20-1 and TRBJ2-7; 7 bases line up with TRBD1. The CDR3 extends over 13 amino acids. Germline V lookup: CDR1 DFQATT, CDR2 SNEGSKA (reference sequence). With V trimmed by 1 base and J by 3 bases, 3 bases remained unmatched. The CDR3 reads CSARVSGGYEQYF. The CDR3 DNA reads TGCAGTGCTAGAGTGTCAGGGGGCTACGAGCAGTACTTC.

The rearrangement uses TRBV11-2 and TRBJ2-7; tentative D call: TRBD1 (5 bases). Germline lookup yields CDR1 SGHAT and CDR2 FQNNGV. The CDR3 covers 13 residues. Trimming removed 4 bases from V and 2 bases from J, with 9 bases in between. The CDR3 protein is CASSWGKAYEQYF. The CDR3 region has the DNA TGTGCCAGCAGCTGGGGCAAAGCCTACGAGCAGTACTTC.

This clonotype turned up a few times. This chain joins TRBV10-2 and TRBJ1-1; D remains ambiguous. The CDR3 has 11 residues. The V gene's germline CDR1 is WSHSY and CDR2 SAAADI. Trimming stripped 10 bases from V and 6 bases from J, with 12 bases between. The CDR3 DNA reads as TGCGCCAACCAGCCAACGTCTGAAGCTTTCTTT. Translation gives CANQPTSEAFF.

The V call is TRBV9, the J call TRBJ2-7, with a tentative D call TRBD1 (5 bases). This CDR3 contains 13 residues. Germline CDR1 SGDLS, CDR2 YYNGEE. V lost 5 bases and J lost 7, with 16 bases in between. The CDR3 DNA is TGTGCCAGCAGTCCAACGAGTGGGGCTGAGCAGTACTTC. Translated, it gives CASSPTSGAEQYF.

The V gene is TRBV2, the J gene TRBJ2-3; D might be TRBD1 or TRBD2, each matching 5 bases. The germline gives CDR1 SNHLY, CDR2 FYNNEI. Between the trimmed V and J ends, which lost 3 bases and 4 bases, there was a span of 14 bases. CDR3 length: 15 residues. CDR3 protein: CASSDRKGRADTQYF. The CDR3 DNA follows: TGTGCCAGCAGTGATCGGAAGGGACGGGCAGATACGCAGTATTTT.

The CDR3, as DNA: TGTGCCAGTAGTACTGGGGACAGGCCCTCCACAGATACGCAGTATTTT. This encodes CASSTGDRPSTDTQYF. This chain joins TRBV19 and TRBJ2-3, with 8 bases matching TRBD1. CDR1 and CDR2 from the germline V gene are LNHDA and SQIVND (reference sequence). Trimming cost V 4 bases and J 2 bases; bases outside gene matches: 8. This CDR3 contains 16 residues.

The table lists this clonotype with a few counts. The CDR3 is CASSNRDNGSPLHF. CDR3 sequence (DNA): TGTGCCAGCAGCAACCGGGACAACGGTTCACCCCTCCACTTT. The chain recombines TRBV5-6 with TRBJ1-6, with D possibly TRBD1 on 6 matching bases. Trimming shortened V by 4 bases and J by 9 bases, and 14 bases separated the two germline ends. CDR1 SGHDT and CDR2 YYEEEE come from the germline V gene. This CDR3 spans 14 amino acids.

J is TRBJ2-1 and V is TRBV24-1; 10 bases fit TRBD2. Germline values: CDR1 KGHDR, CDR2 SFDVKD. J lost 3 bases, V lost 1 base, and 2 bases had no gene match. The CDR3 loop spans 16 amino acids. The CDR3 loop reads CATSDFTSGDYNEQFF. The CDR3 DNA follows: TGTGCCACCAGTGATTTTACTAGCGGGGACTACAATGAGCAGTTCTTC.

This clonotype appeared a few times. The rearrangement links TRBV7-2 to TRBJ1-5, with 8 positions matching TRBD1. The germline V gene has CDR1 SGHTA and CDR2 FQGNSA. This CDR3 has 12 amino acids. The trim removed 1 base at V and 13 bases at J, leaving 3 bases unmatched. The CDR3 bases are TGTGCCAGCAGCTTAGGGAGGACAGGGCAGCATTTT. It is translated as CASSLGRTGQHF.

The genes are TRBV10-2 and TRBJ2-7, with a tentative D call TRBD1 (6 bases). This CDR3 is 15 amino acids long. Per the germline V gene, CDR1 is WSHSY and CDR2 is SAAADI. Trimming shortened V by 6 bases and J by 1 base, and 16 bases separated the two germline ends. The CDR3 sequence: CASRQAGVASYEQYF. The CDR3 DNA reads as TGCGCCAGCAGACAAGCAGGGGTCGCGTCCTACGAGCAGTACTTC.

This clonotype occurred a few times. The chain couples TRBV6-1 to TRBJ2-5; D remains ambiguous. The CDR3 loop spans 13 amino acids. V lost 4 bases and J lost 5, with 11 bases in between. CDR1 and CDR2 (germline): MNHNS, SASEGT. The CDR3 reads CASSGQITETQYF. In nucleotides, the CDR3 is TGTGCCAGCAGTGGACAAATTACTGAGACCCAGTACTTC.

The chain uses TRBV7-9 and TRBJ2-1; 8 bases fit TRBD1. CDR3 length: 16 residues. Trimming cost V 4 bases and J 1 base; bases outside gene matches: 6. Germline V gene lookup returns CDR1 SEHNR and CDR2 FQNEAQ (reference sequence). Here the CDR3 reads CASSSQDRGSYNEQFF. The CDR3 bases are TGTGCCAGCAGCTCCCAAGACAGGGGTTCCTACAATGAGCAGTTCTTC.

The chain links TRBV10-2 to TRBJ2-3; the D gene is possibly TRBD1 (6 bases). Germline V gives CDR1 WSHSY, CDR2 SAAADI. Trimming removed 6 bases at V and 2 bases at J, with 18 bases between. The CDR3 extends over 16 amino acids. The CDR3 DNA reads TGCGCCAGCAGGCGCGCGAACAGGGCGGACACAGATACGCAGTATTTT. Its protein product is CASRRANRADTDTQYF.

This clonotype was detected a few times. The V and J genes are TRBV6-5 and TRBJ1-2; tentatively, D is TRBD1 (6 bases). Germline loops: CDR1 MNHEY, CDR2 SVGAGI. Trimming stripped 2 bases from V and 7 bases from J, with 14 bases between. CDR3 length: 14 amino acids. CDR3 in amino acids: CASSYTNRARGYTF. Written as DNA, the CDR3 is TGTGCCAGCAGTTACACGAACAGGGCCCGTGGCTACACCTTC.

This clonotype was counted ten times or more. V usage is TRBV5-1 and J usage is TRBJ2-2; no reliable D call. This CDR3 contains 14 residues. Germline assignment: CDR1 SGHRS and CDR2 YFSETQ. V was clipped by 0 bases and J by 5 bases, with 8 bases between them. The CDR3 nucleotides are TGCGCCAGCAGCTTGGCCCCGCAGACCGGGGAGCTGTTTTTT. Protein: CASSLAPQTGELFF.

This clonotype was observed a few times. The chain recombines TRBV7-2 with TRBJ2-3; D not resolved. This CDR3 has 12 residues. The V end was cut by 2 bases, the J end by 5 bases, with 5 bases between. Germline loops: CDR1 SGHTA, CDR2 FQGNSA. In nucleotides, the CDR3 is TGTGCCAGCAGCTTACGGATAGATACGCAGTATTTT. Translation: CASSLRIDTQYF.

In this sample, this clonotype turned up many times. The genes are TRBV7-9 and TRBJ2-2; TRBD2 is a possible D gene (5 bases). CDR1 and CDR2 (germline): SEHNR, FQNEAQ (reference sequence). V shed 5 bases and J shed 4 bases, with 5 bases lying between them. This CDR3 spans 12 amino acids. The CDR3 reads CASSRGTGELFF. The CDR3 region has the DNA TGTGCCAGCAGCCGGGGCACCGGGGAGCTGTTTTTT.

This clonotype was seen many times. V usage is TRBV6-5 and J usage is TRBJ1-6; a weak D match, TRBD1 (6 bases). Per the germline V gene, CDR1 is MNHEY and CDR2 is SVGAGI. Trimming removed 7 bases at V and 4 bases at J, with 11 bases between. The CDR3 totals 14 residues. The CDR3 nucleotides are TGTGCCAGCAACCCGGGACAATATAATTCACCCCTCCACTTT. Translation: CASNPGQYNSPLHF.

V gene TRBV7-6 combines with J gene TRBJ2-1; 11 bases match TRBD1. Germline CDR1 SGHVS, CDR2 FNYEAQ. The V segment lost 8 bases and the J segment 9 bases; nucleotides outside the gene matches: 9. The length of the CDR3 is 14 residues. The CDR3 sequence: CASCSGQGASEQFF. CDR3 nucleotide sequence: TGTGCCAGCTGTTCCGGACAGGGGGCTAGTGAGCAGTTCTTC.

This clonotype has just a few counts. This chain connects TRBV6-6 to TRBJ1-2, with 7 bases identical to TRBD1. V trimming: 5 bases; J trimming: 5 bases; junction bases outside the gene matches: 8. The CDR3 spans 14 residues. In germline, CDR1 is MNHNY, CDR2 SVGAGI (reference sequence). CDR3 in DNA: TGTGCCAGCAGTAACTACAGGGGCGAGTATGGCTACACCTTC. It translates to CASSNYRGEYGYTF.

This clonotype was seen a few times. V gene TRBV12-3 or TRBV12-4 combines with J gene TRBJ2-7; TRBD2 aligns across 8 bases. CDR3 length equals 13 residues. Trimming removed 7 bases from V and 4 bases from J; junction bases left unmatched: 6. The CDR3 nucleotides are TGTGCCAGCACCAAACGGGAGGGGTACGAGCAGTACTTC. Amino acid sequence: CASTKREGYEQYF.

The V and J genes are TRBV6-2 or TRBV6-3 and TRBJ2-3, with D maybe TRBD2 (5 bases). Trimming removed 6 bases from V and 1 base from J, with 8 bases in between. CDR3 size: 13 residues. Germline lookup yields CDR1 MNHEY and CDR2 SVGEGT. CDR3: CASRDSRTDTQYF. The CDR3 DNA reads as TGTGCCAGCAGGGACTCACGCACAGATACGCAGTATTTT.

This chain uses TRBV9 with TRBJ2-7, with 7 bases identical to TRBD1. Germline trimming cut 2 bases from V and 4 bases from J; bases unmatched to any gene: 6. The CDR3 runs 14 residues. Per germline, CDR1 SGDLS and CDR2 YYNGEE. The DNA for the CDR3 is TGTGCCAGCAGCGTTGGGCAGGGGGTATACGAGCAGTACTTC. Its translation: CASSVGQGVYEQYF. The variable domain in full, with the rest retrieved from reference TRBV9 and TRBJ2-7, is DSGVTQTPKHLITATGQRVTLRCSPRSGDLSVYWYQQSLDQGLQFLIQYYNGEERAKGNILERFSAQQFPDLHSELNLSSLELGDSALYFCASSVGQGVYEQYFGPGTRLTVT.

A few counts support this clonotype. The CDR3 protein is CASSVSNSYNEQFF. DNA of the CDR3: TGTGCCAGCAGCGTAAGTAACAGCTACAATGAGCAGTTCTTC. The V and J genes are TRBV9 and TRBJ2-1; no definite D call. This CDR3 is built from 14 residues. Germline-derived CDR1 and CDR2 are SGDLS and YYNGEE. The V end was cut by 1 base, the J end by 3 bases, with 8 bases between.

There are a few counts of this clonotype. V is TRBV5-4 and J is TRBJ2-3; 11 bases match TRBD1. Losses at the gene ends were 3 bases for V and 1 base for J; bases not matched to a gene: 7. Germline V lookup: CDR1 SGHNT, CDR2 YYREEE (reference sequence). The CDR3 sequence is 17 residues long. In nucleotides, the CDR3 is TGTGCCAGCAGCTCTACCGGGACAGGGGGTGGCACAGATACGCAGTATTTT. This translates into CASSSTGTGGGTDTQYF. Looking up the rest from reference TRBV5-4 and TRBJ2-3 gives the full variable domain: ETGVTQSPTHLIKTRGQQVTLRCSSQSGHNTVSWYQQALGQGPQFIFQYYREEENGRGNFPPRFSGLQFPNYSSELNVNALELDDSALYLCASSSTGTGGGTDTQYFGPGTRLTVL.

This clonotype was observed a handful of times. The chain uses TRBV5-1 and TRBJ1-1; D is unclear. This CDR3 contains 14 residues. Germline lookup yields CDR1 SGHRS and CDR2 YFSETQ. Trimming took off 4 bases at V and 2 bases at J, with 12 bases between the two ends. CDR3 sequence (DNA): TGCGCCAGCAGCGGCAGCGGAGGAAACACTGAAGCTTTCTTT. It encodes CASSGSGGNTEAFF.